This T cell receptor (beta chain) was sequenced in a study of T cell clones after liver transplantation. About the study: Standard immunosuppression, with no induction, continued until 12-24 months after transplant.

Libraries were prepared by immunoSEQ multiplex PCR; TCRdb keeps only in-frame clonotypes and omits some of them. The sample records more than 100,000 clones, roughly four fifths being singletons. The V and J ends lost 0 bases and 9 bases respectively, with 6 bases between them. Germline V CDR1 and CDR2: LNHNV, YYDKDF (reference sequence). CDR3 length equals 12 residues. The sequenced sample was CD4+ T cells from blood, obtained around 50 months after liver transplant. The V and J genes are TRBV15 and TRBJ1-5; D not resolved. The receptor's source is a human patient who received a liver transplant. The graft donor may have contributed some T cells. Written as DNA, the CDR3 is TGTGCCACCAGCAGAGATTTGCGGCCCCAGCATTTT. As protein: CATSRDLRPQHF. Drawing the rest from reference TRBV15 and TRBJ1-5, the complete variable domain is DAMVIQNPRYQVTQFGKPVTLSCSQTLNHNVMYWYQQKSSQAPKLLFHYYDKDFNNEADTPDNFQSRRPNTSFCFLDIRSPGLGDTAMYLCATSRDLRPQHFGDGTRLSIL.